This T cell receptor (beta chain) was sequenced for a study of T cell changes during pregnancy in multiple sclerosis. Some clones are missing from TCRdb's copy, which holds only in-frame ones; the method was immunoSEQ multiplex PCR. The sample comprises 50,000 or so clones, 85% to 90% of which are singletons, and 8.3% rests with the top ten. This CDR3 is 14 amino acids long. The V end was cut by 7 bases, the J end by 6 bases, with 19 bases between. Germline lookup yields CDR1 WNHNN and CDR2 SYGVQD (reference sequence). This chain connects TRBV10-1 to TRBJ2-7, with D possibly being TRBD2 (7 bases). This sample comprised CD8+ T cells from peripheral blood mononuclear cells, obtained in the second trimester of pregnancy. The source of this sequence is a female donor with multiple sclerosis, enrolled in a pregnancy study. CDR3 sequence: CASIEPGGLGEQYF. CDR3 sequence (DNA): TGCGCCAGCATCGAGCCCGGGGGGCTGGGCGAGCAGTACTTC.